The clone carrying this T cell receptor beta chain was seen a few times. Its antigen is unidentified. V was shortened by 7 bases and J by 5 bases, with 7 bases between the two germline ends. CDR1 and CDR2 (germline): MNHEY, SVGAGI. The CDR3 runs 11 residues. This sample was taken from a study of response to subunit inactivated influenza vaccine. TCRdb re-derived calls from the RT-PCR reads in MiXCR, one entry per CDR3 protein. Of roughly 670,000 distinct CDR3 sequences listed, 14% are singletons. Study-level points and caveats: The authors suggested that every seasonal influenza vaccination recruits few new T cells.

This receptor was obtained from a man between 50 and 59 years old who received an inactivated influenza vaccine. The source material was PBMCs from blood, sampled roughly 15 days before vaccination. The V and J genes are TRBV6-5 and TRBJ2-3; tentative D call: TRBD1 (5 bases). CDR3 residues: CASTQGDTQYF. In DNA, the CDR3 is TGTGCCAGCACCCAGGGAGATACGCAGTATTTT.